Presented here are 19 T cell receptor beta chains from one specimen sequenced in a study of CD8+CD57+ T cells in acquired aplastic anemia. Previously, flow cytometry had revealed CD8+CD57+ cell expansion in the patients chosen for sequencing. TCR beta VDJ and CDR3 profiling used genomic DNA as template. MiXCR, applied by TCRdb to the reads, yields one record per CDR3 protein. The sample has 130,000 or so distinct CDR3 sequences, about 50% seen once. Sequencing was performed on sorted CD4+, CD8+, or CD8+CD57+ T cells (not recorded which) from PBMCs. The receptors shown here come from a human donor with aplastic anemia.

This clonotype showed up many times. This chain links TRBV4-3 with TRBJ1-1; no clear D. Trimming left V 0 bases short and J 0 bases short, with 11 bases between. From germline, CDR1 is LGHNA and CDR2 YSLEER. This CDR3 is built from 16 residues. The CDR3 spells CASSQDRRAVNTEAFF. CDR3 in DNA: TGCGCCAGCAGCCAAGATAGGAGGGCCGTGAACACTGAAGCTTTCTTT.

This clonotype was counted many times. The chain uses TRBV11-2 and TRBJ2-1; TRBD2 agrees at 9 bases. CDR3 length: 15 residues. CDR1 and CDR2 (germline): SGHAT, FQNNGV. Trimming removed 4 bases from V and 7 bases from J; junction bases left unmatched: 8. The CDR3 DNA sequence: TGTGCCAGCAGCTCCCCAGCGGGGGGCCAAAATGAGCAGTTCTTC. This codes for CASSSPAGGQNEQFF.

V usage is TRBV7-8 and J usage is TRBJ2-7, with a possible D match to TRBD2 (6 bases). Germline values: CDR1 SGHVS, CDR2 FQNEAQ. Trimming left V 5 bases short and J 2 bases short, with 10 bases between. This CDR3 is 13 amino acids long. CDR3 bases: TGTGCCAGCAGCGTCGGAGGGACCTACGAGCAGTACTTC. As protein: CASSVGGTYEQYF. The full variable domain, with the rest looked up from reference TRBV7-8 and TRBJ2-7, is GAGVSQSPRYKVAKRGQDVALRCDPISGHVSLFWYQQALGQGPEFLTYFQNEAQLDKSGLPSDRFFAERPEGSVSTLKIQRTQQEDSAVYLCASSVGGTYEQYFGPGTRLTVT.

J is TRBJ2-7 and V is TRBV4-3; TRBD1 aligns across 10 bases. Germline V gene sequence: CDR1 LGHNA, CDR2 YSLEER. With V trimmed by 1 base and J by 6 bases, 15 bases remained unmatched. This CDR3 has 18 amino acids. The CDR3 spells CASSQAPTWTGGKGEQYF. CDR3 in DNA: TGCGCCAGCAGCCAAGCTCCCACGTGGACAGGGGGTAAGGGCGAGCAGTACTTC.

The chain uses TRBV20-1 and TRBJ1-1; D is perhaps TRBD1 (5 bases). The V and J ends lost 3 bases and 4 bases respectively, with 12 bases between them. Germline V gives CDR1 DFQATT, CDR2 SNEGSKA (reference sequence). The CDR3 is made up of 13 amino acids. CDR3 protein: CSARNPGGTEAFF. In DNA form, the CDR3 reads TGCAGTGCTAGGAACCCCGGGGGCACTGAAGCTTTCTTT.

This clonotype was seen repeatedly, ten times or more. J is TRBJ2-1 and V is TRBV15; 14 bases align to TRBD2. The V gene end was trimmed by 5 bases and the J gene end by 5 bases; junction bases not matched to a gene: 2. The CDR3 has 15 residues. Looked up from germline, CDR1 is LNHNV and CDR2 is YYDKDF (reference sequence). The CDR3 DNA follows: TGTGCCACCAGCGCGGGACTAGCGGGAGACAATGAGCAGTTCTTC. Translated, it gives CATSAGLAGDNEQFF.

The V call is TRBV10-3, the J call TRBJ1-1; no reliable D call. The CDR3 has 13 amino acids. The V and J ends lost 3 bases and 7 bases respectively, with 12 bases between them. The germline gives CDR1 ENHRY, CDR2 SYGVKD. The CDR3 DNA reads TGTGCCATCAGTGACAATTCGGCGAGTGAAGCTTTCTTT. It codes for CAISDNSASEAFF.

The J gene is TRBJ2-3, the V gene TRBV7-3; the match to TRBD2 covers 9 bases. V lost 3 bases, J lost 4 bases, and 2 bases stayed unmatched. The CDR3 length is 14 residues. Germline assignment: CDR1 SGHTA and CDR2 FQGTGA. CDR3 amino acids: CASSLGLAADTQYF. CDR3 in DNA: TGTGCCAGCAGCTTGGGACTAGCAGCAGATACGCAGTATTTT.

The chain joins TRBV7-3 to TRBJ1-6; a weak D match, TRBD1 (5 bases). The CDR3 runs to 16 residues. Germline V gives CDR1 SGHTA, CDR2 FQGTGA. The V and J ends lost 4 bases and 10 bases respectively, with 20 bases between them. In DNA form, the CDR3 reads TGTGCCAGCAGCTCCGGGACCGATCGTACTTTATCACCCCTCCACTTT. Encoded protein: CASSSGTDRTLSPLHF.

This chain connects TRBV29-1 to TRBJ1-4, with D perhaps matching TRBD1 (6 bases). V was pared by 4 bases and J by 5 bases, with 14 bases between. CDR1 SQVTM and CDR2 ANQGSEA come from the germline V gene. This CDR3 has 14 residues. The CDR3 sequence is CSVGHQGRNEKLFF. CDR3 nucleotide sequence: TGCAGCGTTGGCCACCAGGGGAGGAATGAAAAACTGTTTTTT. Full variable domain (remainder filled in from reference TRBV29-1 and TRBJ1-4): SAVISQKPSRDICQRGTSLTIQCQVDSQVTMMFWYRQQPGQSLTLIATANQGSEATYESGFVIDKFPISRPNLTFSTLTVSNMSPEDSSIYLCSVGHQGRNEKLFFGSGTQLSVL.

The chain couples TRBV25-1 to TRBJ1-2; D ambiguous. Trimming cost V 0 bases and J 2 bases, with 7 bases left between them. Per the germline V gene, CDR1 is MGHDK and CDR2 is SYGVNS. The CDR3 consists of 14 residues. CDR3: CASSEYNRNYGYTF. Here the CDR3 DNA reads TGTGCCAGCAGTGAATACAACAGAAACTATGGCTACACCTTC.

The chain links TRBV7-8 to TRBJ1-2, with a tentative D call TRBD1 (6 bases). The CDR3 contains 14 residues. Germline V gene sequence: CDR1 SGHVS, CDR2 FQNEAQ. V lost 1 base to trimming and J lost 6 bases, with 12 bases between them. CDR3 amino acids: CASSLGRDTNGYTF. CDR3 DNA: TGTGCCAGCAGCTTAGGCCGGGACACTAATGGCTACACCTTC.

This clonotype was recorded many times. The chain combines TRBV19 with TRBJ2-1, with 9 positions matching TRBD1. The CDR3 contains 14 residues. Looked up from germline, CDR1 is LNHDA and CDR2 is SQIVND (reference sequence). J lost 8 bases, V lost 3 bases, and 5 bases had no gene match. Written as DNA, the CDR3 is TGTGCCAGTAGTATGGGGACAGGGTCGTATGAGCAGTTCTTC. Translated: CASSMGTGSYEQFF. The variable domain in full, with the rest retrieved from reference TRBV19 and TRBJ2-1, is DGGITQSPKYLFRKEGQNVTLSCEQNLNHDAMYWYRQDPGQGLRLIYYSQIVNDFQKGDIAEGYSVSREKKESFPLTVTSAQKNPTAFYLCASSMGTGSYEQFFGPGTRLTVL.

For this clonotype: This sequence may be a read error, since a much larger clone differs from it by one base. In DNA, the CDR3 is TGTGCCACAACCGGGACAGATCCTAATGAAAAACTGTTTTTT. This sequence encodes CATTGTDPNEKLFF. The rearrangement uses TRBV19 and TRBJ1-4; 7 positions match TRBD1. V was pared by 10 bases and J by 3 bases, with 8 bases of the junction left unmatched. CDR3 length equals 14 residues. Germline-derived CDR1 and CDR2 are LNHDA and SQIVND (reference sequence).

Ten or more counts support this clonotype. This chain uses TRBV13 with TRBJ2-7; 8 nucleotides agree with TRBD1. Germline CDR1 is PRHDT and CDR2 is FYEKMQ (reference sequence). The trim removed 5 bases at V and 4 bases at J, leaving 7 bases unmatched. The CDR3 sequence is 14 residues long. CDR3 in DNA: TGTGCCAGCAGCCTCCGGGACAGGATGTACGAGCAGTACTTC. It translates to CASSLRDRMYEQYF.

V is TRBV10-1 and J is TRBJ1-5; a possible D gene is TRBD1 (5 bases). The length of the CDR3 is 15 residues. V dropped 8 bases and J dropped 5 bases, with 19 bases sitting between them. CDR1 is WNHNN and CDR2 is SYGVQD in the germline V gene (reference sequence). The CDR3: CASCFGHAYHQPQHF. The CDR3, as DNA: TGCGCCAGCTGCTTTGGACATGCATATCATCAGCCCCAGCATTTT.

The chain links TRBV7-4 to TRBJ2-3; 12 bases align to TRBD1. The CDR3 contains 15 residues. Germline loops: CDR1 SGHVT, CDR2 SQSDAQ. The ends lost 10 bases at V and 0 bases at J; junction bases unmatched: 5. CDR3 DNA: TGTGCCACAAAGGGACAGGGGGCGAGCACAGATACGCAGTATTTT. This encodes CATKGQGASTDTQYF.

In its sample, this clonotype was seen many times. The chain has TRBV29-1 and TRBJ1-3; 10 bases fit TRBD1. The V gene end was trimmed by 0 bases and the J gene end by 0 bases; junction bases not matched to a gene: 17. Germline V gene sequence: CDR1 SQVTM, CDR2 ANQGSEA. This CDR3 region has 21 residues. The DNA of the CDR3 is TGCAGCGTTGAAGATGTGAGAGGGACAGGGGACCTCTTTTACTCTGGAAACACCATATATTTT. Translating gives CSVEDVRGTGDLFYSGNTIYF.

V usage is TRBV20-1 and J usage is TRBJ2-7, with unresolved D. Trimming took 5 bases from V and 0 from J, leaving 11 bases between them. The CDR3 consists of 13 residues. CDR1 is DFQATT, CDR2 SNEGSKA, per germline (reference sequence). The CDR3 here is CSASGRTSYEQYF. CDR3 sequence (DNA): TGCAGTGCTTCCGGACGGACCTCCTACGAGCAGTACTTC.